Given below is one T cell receptor (beta chain) in context. This clone was counted only a few times. Its antigen is currently not known. Per-base qualities were not stored, and no clone one base away is much larger. The entire amount of isolated RNA was reverse transcribed using the High Capacity cDNA Reverse Transcription Kit, so the sequenced TCRB transcripts were expressed ones. Naive, central memory and regulatory T cell samples underwent deep immunoSEQ sequencing, averaging around 4 million total reads per sample. Sorted cells were lysed in RLT buffer and RNA was extracted with DNase-treated RNeasy Micro or Mini kits, depending on cell number. Each cell subset was processed separately to prevent cross-contamination, with patient and healthy donor samples processed together. The immunoSEQ multiplex PCR was used to amplify TCRB sequences from cDNA, yielding 87-bp fragments that span the CDR3 region. Amplicons were sequenced on the Illumina HiSeq platform. In the source study's methods: Synthetic template baselines were used to correct PCR bias computationally, reads within Hamming distance 2 were collapsed together, and singletons that could not be merged were discarded. Reads were aligned against IMGT so that V, D and J genes, CDR3 length and insertions or deletions at six rearrangement sites could be assigned. Within each subset, clonotype counts were normalized to the number of sorted cells before true diversity and Gini coefficients were calculated with the tcR R package. The overlap coefficient, calculated on TCRB nucleotide sequences, was used to measure repertoire sharing. Out-of-frame TCRB sequences from naive cells were analyzed as a proxy for the pre-selection repertoire. TCRdb provides this immuneACCESS table in a form limited to in-frame rearrangements. Some clones are lacking; in checked studies, under half of them reflect an unresolved V gene, and why the rest are absent is not known. V, J and clone size derive from that table, while D and trimming were established from the DNA sequence. Recorded for this sample are hundreds of thousands of clones; approximately 14% of them occurred a single time. The ten largest clones take up approximately 0.035% of the sample.

The record originates from a study of beta chain features in type 1 diabetes (dated by TCRdb to the late 2010s). Turning to the overall study: No differences in mean age, gender distribution, total cell number or subset yield were found between patients and healthy donors. A total of roughly 110 million sorted cells were examined across all samples, and the number of cells per subset was strongly correlated with RNA yield. The study compared TCRB repertoires of sorted circulating CD4+ T cell subsets between recently diagnosed type 1 diabetes patients and matched healthy donors. Regulatory and stem cell-like memory subsets were isolated from only 8 patients and roughly eight healthy donors, whereas naive and central memory subsets came from all 30 or so donors.

From each donor, a single peripheral blood sample of approximately 0.11 L on average was drawn into heparinised tubes. A BD FACSAria II and a panel including CD45RO, CCR7, CD25, CD127, CD95 and CD27 were used to sort naive, central memory, regulatory and stem cell-like memory CD4+ T cells. A purity above 95% was achieved for all sorted populations. PBMCs were isolated right away by Lymphoprep density gradient centrifugation and were stained directly, without culture. So that batch effects would be minimized, each experiment stained and sorted samples in pairs, pairing one healthy donor with one patient. Points the paper makes about the study in general: Because small numbers of individuals were included in the HLA sub-analyses, any influence of HLA type on TCRB rearrangement was left unresolved. At VDJ recombination sites, type 1 diabetes patients had fewer insertions and more deleted nucleotides, which implies abnormalities in thymic rearrangement. Because cDNA rather than genomic DNA was sequenced, highly expressing activated cells could have been over-represented, although no difference in activation and CD3 levels was found between groups. Naive, central memory and regulatory TCRB repertoires appeared more similar among patients than among healthy donors. Shorter templates might be favored by PCR, yet because patient and control samples were amplified and corrected together, any such skew would affect both groups equally. Type 1 diabetes patients showed a moderate but significant shortening of TCRB CDR3 length in all four CD4+ subsets.

The clonotype comes from a man aged 25-45 years in good health. Sample: naive CD4+ T cells from blood. The cell subset or site tag for this specimen amounts to: true naive CD4+ T cells.

CDR3 reads: CASSVRLSYEQYF. The DNA sequence is as follows: TGTGCCAGCAGCGTAAGACTGTCCTACGAGCAGTACTTC. Rearrangement joined TRBV7-2 to TRBJ2-7; no D gene can be assigned with confidence. CDR1 and CDR2, per the germline V gene, are SGHTA and FQGNSA. The CDR3 goes from the cysteine to the phenylalanine over 13 residues. The kept DNA is CDR3 alone, 39 bases in frame from the first base. Deletion took 5 bases off V and 1 base off J, with a span of 9 bases between the germline ends.